The 14 T cell receptor beta chains given below trace back to one sample, sequenced in a study of T cells in Graves' hyperthyroidism and ophthalmopathy. There were TCR beta CDR3 regions amplified from RNA transcripts. During a first-round RT-PCR of the TCR CDR3, the HTBI primer set was used. TCRdb passed the multiplex PCR reads through MiXCR, listing each CDR3 protein once. The sample has around 180,000 distinct CDR3 sequences; about 18% are singletons. Sequencing input: blood. Receptors were obtained from a woman in her forties or fifties with Graves' hyperthyroidism.

There are many counts of this clonotype. CDR3 nucleotides: TGTGCCAGCAGCCAAGGATCCAACGAGCAGTACTTC. Protein: CASSQGSNEQYF. The chain recombines TRBV3-1 with TRBJ2-7; unclear D gene. The CDR3 consists of 12 residues. V was pared by 1 base and J by 5 bases, with 6 bases between. Looked up from germline, CDR1 is LGHDT and CDR2 is YNNKEL (reference sequence).

Remarks on this clonotype: This may stem from a read error, because a much larger clone lies one nucleotide away. The chain links TRBV5-5 to TRBJ2-1, with a possible D match to TRBD2 (5 bases). This CDR3 contains 15 residues. CDR1 SGHKS and CDR2 YYEKEE come from the germline V gene (reference sequence). The CDR3 nucleotides are TGTGCCAGCAGCTTGGGTGAGGGCTACTACAATGAGCAGTCCTTC. Encoded protein: CASSLGEGYYNEQSF.

Many counts were recorded for this clonotype. The chain uses TRBV7-3 and TRBJ2-2; TRBD2 agrees at 13 bases. Germline V gives CDR1 SGHTA, CDR2 FQGTGA. Unmatched junction bases numbered 7, after V lost 5 bases and J lost 7 bases. CDR3 length equals 16 residues. The chain's CDR3 is CASSPTSGGAGGELFF. CDR3 sequence (DNA): TGTGCCAGCAGCCCCACTAGCGGGGGGGCCGGCGGGGAGCTGTTTTTT.

The CDR3 reads CASTERASFVDTQYF. The CDR3 DNA follows: TGTGCCAGCACCGAACGGGCCAGCTTTGTTGATACGCAGTATTTT. The chain has TRBV2 and TRBJ2-3, with D hard to call. CDR1 is SNHLY and CDR2 is FYNNEI in the germline V gene. The V and J ends lost 7 bases and 6 bases respectively, with 20 bases between them. CDR3 length: 15 residues.

Ten or more counts support this clonotype. The rearrangement links TRBV28 to TRBJ2-2, with 11 bases that match TRBD2. This CDR3 contains 18 residues. J gave up 1 base and V 11 bases, and 15 bases lay outside the gene matches. CDR1 is MDHEN, CDR2 SYDVKM, per germline. CDR3 bases: TGTGCCTGTTCGAGCCCCTTAACTAGCGGGGGGAACACCGGGGAGCTGTTTTTT. Protein product: CACSSPLTSGGNTGELFF.

This sequence joins TRBV18 and TRBJ2-3, with a tentative D call TRBD2 (5 bases). With 3 bases removed from V and 4 bases from J, the gap between germline ends came to 11 bases. The V gene's germline CDR1 is KGHSH and CDR2 LQKENI. The CDR3 sequence is 14 residues long. CDR3 sequence reads: CASSPGGSPDTQYF. Here the CDR3 DNA reads TGTGCCAGCTCACCCGGCGGGTCTCCAGATACGCAGTATTTT. The complete variable domain, with remaining parts taken from reference TRBV18 and TRBJ2-3, reads NAGVMQNPRHLVRRRGQEARLRCSPMKGHSHVYWYRQLPEEGLKFMVYLQKENIIDESGMPKERFSAEFPKEGPSILRIQQVVRGDSAAYFCASSPGGSPDTQYFGPGTRLTVL.

Ten or more counts support this clonotype. The genes are TRBV9 and TRBJ2-5; TRBD1 agrees at 7 bases. With V trimmed by 0 bases and J by 5 bases, 4 bases remained unmatched. Germline CDR1 reads SGDLS; CDR2 reads YYNGEE. There are 14 residues in the CDR3. The CDR3 nucleotides read TGTGCCAGCAGCGTAGTGGACAGGTTTGAGACCCAGTACTTC. It yields the protein CASSVVDRFETQYF.

This chain uses TRBV7-9 with TRBJ2-1; 13 bases are a match to TRBD2. This CDR3 has 16 amino acids. CDR1 is SEHNR and CDR2 is FQNEAQ in the germline V gene (reference sequence). J was trimmed by 7 bases and V by 0 bases; bases with no gene match: 3. The CDR3: CASSLALAGGPNEQFF. The CDR3 DNA follows: TGTGCCAGCAGCTTAGCACTAGCGGGGGGGCCGAATGAGCAGTTCTTC.

The V gene is TRBV27, the J gene TRBJ1-4, with D unresolved. The CDR3 loop spans 12 amino acids. Germline values: CDR1 MNHEY, CDR2 SMNVEV (reference sequence). V lost 5 bases and J lost 8, with 9 bases in between. CDR3 nucleotides: TGTGCCAGCAGTCGCCCCAAGGAAAAACTGTTTTTT. This codes for CASSRPKEKLFF.

The table lists this clonotype with many counts. This chain links TRBV6-1 with TRBJ2-7; D is uncertain. Germline CDR1 and CDR2: MNHNS and SASEGT. The CDR3 is 13 residues long. Trimming took off 7 bases at V and 3 bases at J, with 13 bases between the two ends. The CDR3 DNA reads TGTGCCAGCACTTTCAGTGTTAGCTACGAGCAGTACTTC. Translation gives CASTFSVSYEQYF.

V is TRBV12-3 or TRBV12-4 and J is TRBJ1-4; tentatively, D is TRBD1 (6 bases). The ends were cut back, 4 bases at V and 8 bases at J, with 11 bases in the middle. This CDR3 is built from 13 residues. Here the CDR3 reads CASSWTAGEKLFF. The DNA of the CDR3 is TGTGCCAGCAGTTGGACAGCTGGGGAAAAACTGTTTTTT.

This clonotype was seen repeatedly, ten times or more. V and J are TRBV11-1 and TRBJ2-5; D gene ambiguous. Germline-derived CDR1 and CDR2 are SGHAT and FQDESV (reference sequence). This CDR3 comprises 15 residues. V lost 4 bases, J lost 4 bases, and 16 bases lay in between. CDR3 protein: CASSSPPRVSETQYF. The CDR3 DNA sequence: TGTGCCAGCAGCTCCCCACCCCGGGTTTCAGAGACCCAGTACTTC.

As to this clonotype: A read error is possible here, since a much larger clone lies one base away. The chain joins TRBV28 to TRBJ2-3, with D perhaps TRBD1 (6 bases). This CDR3 is 15 amino acids long. Germline CDR1 MDHEN, CDR2 SYDVKM. The CDR3 loop is CAGRTTGSRTDTQYF. CDR3 DNA: TGTGCCGGCAGAACCACAGGGAGCCGCACAGATACGCAGTATTTT.

The chain couples TRBV25-1 to TRBJ2-1; 10 nucleotides match TRBD1. This CDR3 spans 16 amino acids. The germline V gene encodes CDR1 MGHDK and CDR2 SYGVNS. V lost 2 bases, J lost 7 bases, and 8 bases stayed unmatched. Here the CDR3 reads CASSEIGGQGRNEQFF. CDR3 in DNA: TGTGCCAGCAGTGAAATAGGGGGACAGGGGAGGAATGAGCAGTTCTTC.